The clone carrying this T cell receptor (beta chain) was seen at least ten times. Its antigen is currently unknown. The data were obtained in a study of regulatory T cells in long-lasting Graves disease. Study-level findings and limits: Between persistent patients, about 2,500 public clonotypes were shared, exceeding the roughly 940 shared between new patients. Among samples with persistent disease, TRBV28, TRBJ1-2 and TRBJ2-5 were favored. Relative to newly diagnosed Graves' patients, persistent ones had lower TCR diversity. Only a small sample size was used, which may have cut accuracy.

Noted time point: newly diagnosed GD, antithyroid drugs for less than 3 months. PBMC RNA was the source of the TCR library. Both iRepertoire HTBI primers and Arm-PCR of CDR3 regions were used to build the TCR beta libraries. TCRdb fed the multiplex PCR reads into MiXCR, producing one record per CDR3 protein. The sample comprises roughly 220,000 distinct CDR3 sequences, around 20% of which are singletons, and roughly 23% rests with the top ten. V was shortened by 0 bases and J by 4 bases, with 16 bases between the two germline ends. The CDR3 length is 16 residues. Germline assignment: CDR1 PRHDT and CDR2 FYEKMQ (reference sequence).

Sequences were derived from peripheral blood mononuclear cells (PBMCs), sampled at new diagnosis, from a patient treated with antithyroid drugs. The V call is TRBV13, the J call TRBJ2-7; D call uncertain. The sequence came from a female donor with Graves disease. DNA for the CDR3: TGTGCCAGCAGCTTAGGTTTCGGACGAGAGAAGTACGAGCAGTACTTC. Translating it yields CASSLGFGREKYEQYF.